This TCR beta chain came from a study of blood T cell repertoires in COVID-19. About the study: Some COVID-19 samples were acute and others convalescent; all came from the United States, Italy and Spain. The analysed material was cDNA or gDNA that came from T cells, B-cell-depleted T cells, or PBMCs.

In the study's own analysis: Quantification of nucleated cells was approximated via reference gene primer amplification. Method: immunoSEQ multiplex PCR; TCRdb's copy keeps in-frame clones and lacks some. V, J and clone size derive from that table, while D and trimming were established from the DNA sequence. The sample consists of about 130,000 clones, more than 70% of them appearing once. V shed 5 bases, J shed 1 base, and the junction held 5 bases outside the gene matches. The CDR3 is 16 amino acids. CDR1 SNHLY and CDR2 FYNNEI come from the germline V gene. The sequence came from a human donor in a cohort sampled during active COVID-19. The sequencing input was peripheral blood. The chain has TRBV2 and TRBJ2-4, with 10 bases fitting TRBD2. The CDR3 bases are TGTGCCAGCAGTATAGGACTAGCGGACGCCAAAAACATTCAGTACTTC. Encoded protein: CASSIGLADAKNIQYF.